What follows are 30 T cell receptor beta chains derived from one specimen sequenced in a study of T cells after yellow fever vaccination. MiXCR was run by TCRdb on the 5' RACE reads, yielding one entry per CDR3 protein. The data hold 300,000 to 450,000 distinct CDR3 sequences, with 6.2% observed a single time. Source: PBMCs, taken 5 days after the yellow fever booster vaccination. Every receptor here comes from a man aged 30 to 39 who received the YFV17D yellow fever vaccine.

The chain is built from TRBV20-1 and TRBJ2-5; D is uncertain. This CDR3 spans 13 amino acids. Trimming cost V 0 bases and J 0 bases, with 5 bases left between them. CDR1 and CDR2 from the germline V gene are DFQATT and SNEGSKA (reference sequence). The CDR3 nucleotides are TGCAGTGCTAGAGACCAGTACCAAGAGACCCAGTACTTC. Protein sequence: CSARDQYQETQYF.

This clonotype was seen more than once but under ten times. The chain has TRBV24-1 and TRBJ2-3; the D gene is possibly TRBD2 (6 bases). Trimming took off 7 bases at V and 2 bases at J, with 9 bases between the two ends. CDR1 is KGHDR and CDR2 is SFDVKD in the germline V gene. The CDR3 has 13 amino acids. The CDR3 region has the DNA TGTGCCACCAGGCGGGGCTTCACAGATACGCAGTATTTT. This gives the protein CATRRGFTDTQYF.

The chain uses TRBV29-1 and TRBJ2-5; weak D call: TRBD1 (6 bases). Germline lookup yields CDR1 SQVTM and CDR2 ANQGSEA. CDR3 length: 16 amino acids. Trimming stripped 4 bases from V and 3 bases from J, with 21 bases between. The CDR3 sequence: CSVAPSPTYREETQYF. The CDR3 DNA is TGCAGCGTTGCCCCGAGCCCTACTTACAGGGAAGAGACCCAGTACTTC.

This clonotype was seen many times. J is TRBJ1-5 and V is TRBV12-3 or TRBV12-4; D unclear. Trimming left V 5 bases short and J 5 bases short, with 10 bases between. CDR3 length: 13 amino acids. The CDR3 reads CASSGTADQPQHF. The CDR3 nucleotides read TGTGCCAGCAGTGGTACAGCAGATCAGCCCCAGCATTTT.

In its sample, this clonotype was seen a few times. V gene TRBV20-1 combines with J gene TRBJ1-5, with a weak D call TRBD1 (5 bases). Germline CDR1 is DFQATT and CDR2 is SNEGSKA (reference sequence). The CDR3 is 16 amino acids. V shed 6 bases and J shed 5 bases, with 23 bases lying between them. This chain's CDR3 is CSARRRVGSGDQPQHF. The CDR3 nucleotides are TGCAGTGCCAGAAGGAGGGTGGGGTCGGGGGATCAGCCCCAGCATTTT.

There are many counts of this clonotype. The chain carries TRBV20-1 and TRBJ2-4, with D uncertain. The V gene lost 4 bases and the J gene lost 6 bases, with 10 bases spanning the gap. The CDR3 sequence is 12 residues long. Germline CDR1 is DFQATT and CDR2 is SNEGSKA (reference sequence). The CDR3 coding sequence is TGCAGTGCTAATAGTGGCGGAAACATTCAGTACTTC. Translated, it gives CSANSGGNIQYF.

The chain has TRBV20-1 and TRBJ2-7; D is perhaps TRBD2 (5 bases). CDR3 size: 11 residues. Trimming took off 3 bases at V and 4 bases at J, with 7 bases between the two ends. Per the germline V gene, CDR1 is DFQATT and CDR2 is SNEGSKA (reference sequence). The CDR3 reads CSARRAYEQYF. As DNA, the CDR3 is TGCAGTGCTAGGCGGGCATACGAGCAGTACTTC.

This chain joins TRBV12-3 or TRBV12-4 and TRBJ2-3; 7 positions agree with TRBD2. The V gene end was trimmed by 8 bases and the J gene end by 2 bases; junction bases not matched to a gene: 7. The CDR3 consists of 14 residues. The DNA for the CDR3 is TGTGCCAGCGGGTCTAGCGGTCACACAGATACGCAGTATTTT. Protein: CASGSSGHTDTQYF.

This clonotype was seen a few times. The chain uses TRBV20-1 and TRBJ2-7; no clear D gene. Trimming pared 0 bases from V and 0 bases from J, leaving 6 bases between. The germline CDR1 and CDR2 sequences are DFQATT and SNEGSKA (reference sequence). The CDR3 is 13 amino acids. CDR3 protein: CSARDPFSYEQYF. DNA of the CDR3: TGCAGTGCTAGAGACCCCTTCTCCTACGAGCAGTACTTC.

This clonotype has a handful of counts. The V and J genes are TRBV5-8 and TRBJ2-1; 9 bases align to TRBD2. In germline, CDR1 is SGHTS, CDR2 YDEGEE. V shed 9 bases and J 7 bases; nucleotides not matched to a gene: 11. The CDR3 contains 14 residues. The CDR3 region is CATALREGRNEQFF. DNA for the CDR3: TGTGCCACCGCGCTGCGGGAGGGTAGGAATGAGCAGTTCTTC.

This clonotype was observed a few times. The chain uses TRBV11-2 and TRBJ2-1, with TRBD2 matching over 10 bases. The CDR3 has 22 residues. Germline loops: CDR1 SGHAT, CDR2 FQNNGV. V lost 0 bases and J lost 1; bases outside the gene matches: 18. The CDR3 sequence: CASSLDPRLSGRAEVSYNEQFF. CDR3 in DNA: TGTGCCAGCAGCTTAGACCCTAGATTGAGCGGGAGGGCCGAAGTGTCCTACAATGAGCAGTTCTTC.

This clonotype was seen more than once but under ten times. The chain employs TRBV12-3 or TRBV12-4 and TRBJ2-1; D is possibly TRBD1 or TRBD2 (6 bases each). Trimming shortened V by 5 bases and J by 15 bases, and 17 bases separated the two germline ends. This CDR3 spans 12 amino acids. CDR3 in DNA: TGTGCCAGCAGTCCCGGGACAACCGGGGGGTTCTTC. This sequence encodes CASSPGTTGGFF.

This clonotype came up many times. The rearrangement joins TRBV5-4 to TRBJ2-3; D is perhaps TRBD2 (6 bases). The germline V gene has CDR1 SGHNT and CDR2 YYREEE (reference sequence). The length of the CDR3 is 15 residues. Deletions cut 1 base from V and 4 bases from J, with 13 bases between. CDR3 amino acids: CASSLSGRSADTQYF. The CDR3 DNA reads TGTGCCAGCAGCTTGTCCGGGAGATCGGCAGATACGCAGTATTTT.

The V gene is TRBV19, the J gene TRBJ1-5; perhaps TRBD1 as D (5 bases). This CDR3 contains 12 residues. Germline V gives CDR1 LNHDA, CDR2 SQIVND (reference sequence). The V and J ends lost 7 bases and 7 bases respectively, with 11 bases between them. DNA for the CDR3: TGTGCCAGTAACGGACACGGGCAGCCCCAGCATTTT. It is translated as CASNGHGQPQHF.

This clonotype was picked up a small number of times. The chain uses TRBV6-1 and TRBJ1-2; D ambiguous. CDR1 is MNHNS and CDR2 is SASEGT in the germline V gene. Trimming left V 6 bases short and J 3 bases short, with 8 bases between. The CDR3 loop spans 12 amino acids. The CDR3 DNA reads as TGTGCCAGCAGGTGGCAGGACTATGGCTACACCTTC. Translation: CASRWQDYGYTF.

This clonotype has a count of ten or more. This rearrangement joins TRBV29-1 to TRBJ2-3; D unresolved. Germline CDR1 is SQVTM and CDR2 is ANQGSEA. The CDR3 consists of 14 residues. V was pared by 5 bases and J by 2 bases, with 14 bases between. The CDR3 loop reads CSVCKGLNTDTQYF. The CDR3 DNA reads as TGCAGCGTTTGTAAAGGTTTGAACACAGATACGCAGTATTTT.

This clonotype has just a few counts. The chain combines TRBV29-1 with TRBJ1-1; D uncertain. CDR1 is SQVTM, CDR2 ANQGSEA, per germline. Trimming cost V 5 bases and J 3 bases, with 19 bases left between them. The length of the CDR3 is 15 residues. CDR3 loop: CSVRGFSSSDTEAFF. CDR3 DNA sequence: TGCAGCGTTAGAGGGTTTTCATCCTCGGACACTGAAGCTTTCTTT.

This clonotype was detected many times. This rearrangement joins TRBV30 to TRBJ1-3; weak D call: TRBD1 (6 bases). The germline V gene encodes CDR1 GTSNPN and CDR2 SVGIG (reference sequence). The CDR3 has 15 amino acids. The V gene lost 2 bases and the J gene lost 0 bases, with 11 bases spanning the gap. CDR3 DNA sequence: TGTGCCTGGAGTACCGGAGGGGGCTCTGGAAACACCATATATTTT. Amino acids: CAWSTGGGSGNTIYF.

This clonotype was seen a handful of times. J is TRBJ2-1 and V is TRBV29-1, with 10 bases lining up with TRBD2. The germline gives CDR1 SQVTM, CDR2 ANQGSEA. This CDR3 is built from 14 residues. Trimming cost V 5 bases and J 3 bases; bases outside gene matches: 4. The CDR3 loop reads CSVLGLAVYNEQFF. The DNA for the CDR3 is TGCAGCGTTTTAGGACTAGCGGTCTACAATGAGCAGTTCTTC.

Worth noting for this clonotype: One end of the junction does not line up with germline, which may come from a read error. V is TRBV5-5 and J is TRBJ1-3, with TRBD1 matching over 9 bases. CDR1 is SGHKS, CDR2 YYEKEE, per germline (reference sequence). The CDR3 covers 16 residues. CDR3 sequence (DNA): TGTGCCAGCAGCCCCTGGACAGGGGCCTCTGGAAACACCGTATATTTT. It is translated as CASSPWTGASGNTVYF.

This chain connects TRBV6-2 or TRBV6-3 to TRBJ1-5; no definite D call. Germline lookup yields CDR1 MNHEY and CDR2 SVGEGT. V gave up 2 bases and J gave up 0 bases, with 8 bases separating them. The CDR3 extends over 15 amino acids. The CDR3 region is CASSYGLNSNQPQHF. The CDR3 nucleotides are TGTGCCAGCAGTTACGGCCTGAATAGCAATCAGCCCCAGCATTTT.

In this sample, this clonotype turned up many times. The CDR3 nucleotides read TGTGCCAGCAGCGCGACGGGACAACCCACCGGGGAGCTGTTTTTT. Translated, it gives CASSATGQPTGELFF. The genes are TRBV5-5 and TRBJ2-2, with TRBD1 as a possible D gene (6 bases). CDR1 is SGHKS and CDR2 is YYEKEE in the germline V gene (reference sequence). CDR3 length: 15 amino acids. Deletions cut 4 bases from V and 4 bases from J, with 14 bases between.

The V gene is TRBV6-2 or TRBV6-3, the J gene TRBJ2-3; 7 bases match TRBD2. The CDR3 has 17 residues. V shed 4 bases, J shed 6 bases, and the junction held 16 bases outside the gene matches. Germline V CDR1 and CDR2: MNHEY, SVGEGT. CDR3 sequence reads: CASSWLAVKNLGDTQYF. In DNA, the CDR3 is TGTGCCAGCAGTTGGCTAGCGGTAAAGAACCTCGGTGATACGCAGTATTTT.

The rearrangement uses TRBV7-2 and TRBJ2-5; TRBD2 agrees at 9 bases. Germline trimming cut 3 bases from V and 5 bases from J; bases unmatched to any gene: 7. The CDR3 contains 15 residues. Germline V gives CDR1 SGHTA, CDR2 FQGNSA. CDR3 in amino acids: CASSFSAGGWETQYF. The CDR3, as DNA: TGTGCCAGCAGCTTTTCAGCGGGAGGTTGGGAGACCCAGTACTTC.

This rearrangement joins TRBV5-1 to TRBJ1-6; D is perhaps TRBD1 (6 bases). Germline V gene data show CDR1 as SGHRS and CDR2 as YFSETQ. This CDR3 contains 15 residues. The germline V and J ends were trimmed by 0 bases and 8 bases, with 12 bases remaining between them. CDR3: CASSLEGRGDSPLHF. In DNA form, the CDR3 reads TGCGCCAGCAGCTTGGAAGGCAGGGGCGATTCACCCCTCCACTTT.

In its sample, this clonotype was seen many times. This chain joins TRBV29-1 and TRBJ2-1; D is uncertain. The V gene's germline CDR1 is SQVTM and CDR2 ANQGSEA. V lost 6 bases to trimming and J lost 5 bases, with 5 bases between them. The CDR3 is 10 residues long. The CDR3 here is CSVLHNEQFF. In DNA form, the CDR3 reads TGCAGCGTACTCCACAATGAGCAGTTCTTC.

V usage is TRBV10-3 and J usage is TRBJ1-6; D is unclear. V was pared by 0 bases and J by 7 bases, with 25 bases between. This CDR3 is 20 amino acids long. CDR1 is ENHRY, CDR2 SYGVKD, per germline. The DNA for the CDR3 is TGTGCCATCAGTGAGTCACCCGGCGGAGTACTTAACCCTCTAAATTCACCCCTCCACTTT. Translating it yields CAISESPGGVLNPLNSPLHF.

This clonotype was seen many times. The rearrangement links TRBV5-1 to TRBJ2-5; D call uncertain. The CDR3 consists of 12 residues. Germline V gene data show CDR1 as SGHRS and CDR2 as YFSETQ. V gave up 1 base and J gave up 5 bases, with 6 bases separating them. The CDR3 region has the DNA TGCGCCAGCAGCTTGTACTCGGAGACCCAGTACTTC. It encodes CASSLYSETQYF.

In this sample, this clonotype turned up a few times. The chain employs TRBV12-3 or TRBV12-4 and TRBJ2-7; D is undetermined. The V and J ends lost 4 bases and 0 bases respectively, with 16 bases between them. This CDR3 comprises 16 residues. The CDR3: CASSYPPTAGSYEQYF. CDR3 in DNA: TGTGCCAGCAGTTACCCTCCTACGGCCGGCTCCTACGAGCAGTACTTC.

This clonotype was observed at least ten times. This sequence joins TRBV29-1 and TRBJ2-3; 12 bases fit TRBD1. With V trimmed by 6 bases and J by 2 bases, 3 bases remained unmatched. The CDR3 extends over 14 amino acids. CDR1 SQVTM and CDR2 ANQGSEA come from the germline V gene. CDR3 sequence reads: CSVRDRGLTDTQYF. The CDR3 DNA reads TGCAGCGTCCGGGACAGGGGGCTCACAGATACGCAGTATTTT.